The clone carrying this TCR beta chain was seen many times. Its antigen is currently unknown. These data come from a study of beta chain features in type 1 diabetes. Study outcomes and limitations: Researchers report that Type 1 diabetes patients had moderately but significantly shorter TCRB CDR3s across all four CD4+ subsets. Individuals with type 1 diabetes displayed fewer insertions and more deletions at VDJ junctions.

Expressed TCRB transcripts were sequenced after all isolated RNA was converted to cDNA. Repertoires were generated with immunoSEQ multiplex PCR, while TCRdb's copy carries only in-frame clones and drops some. The data contain 300,000 to 450,000 clones, 9.6% of them seen just once; the ten biggest clones take up approximately 0.55%. The receptor was isolated from a man aged 30 to 45 with type 1 diabetes. Material for sequencing was central memory CD4+ T cells from blood.

The CDR3 nucleotides are TGTGCCAGCAGCTTACCCGGCACGGGAGACATTCAGTACTTC. Translating gives CASSLPGTGDIQYF. The chain joins TRBV5-4 to TRBJ2-4; D possibly corresponds to TRBD2 (6 bases). The germline V gene has CDR1 SGHNT and CDR2 YYREEE (reference sequence). V was trimmed by 2 bases and J by 8 bases, leaving 14 bases between them. The length of the CDR3 is 14 residues. The full variable domain, with the rest looked up from reference TRBV5-4 and TRBJ2-4, is ETGVTQSPTHLIKTRGQQVTLRCSSQSGHNTVSWYQQALGQGPQFIFQYYREEENGRGNFPPRFSGLQFPNYSSELNVNALELDDSALYLCASSLPGTGDIQYFGAGTRLSVL.